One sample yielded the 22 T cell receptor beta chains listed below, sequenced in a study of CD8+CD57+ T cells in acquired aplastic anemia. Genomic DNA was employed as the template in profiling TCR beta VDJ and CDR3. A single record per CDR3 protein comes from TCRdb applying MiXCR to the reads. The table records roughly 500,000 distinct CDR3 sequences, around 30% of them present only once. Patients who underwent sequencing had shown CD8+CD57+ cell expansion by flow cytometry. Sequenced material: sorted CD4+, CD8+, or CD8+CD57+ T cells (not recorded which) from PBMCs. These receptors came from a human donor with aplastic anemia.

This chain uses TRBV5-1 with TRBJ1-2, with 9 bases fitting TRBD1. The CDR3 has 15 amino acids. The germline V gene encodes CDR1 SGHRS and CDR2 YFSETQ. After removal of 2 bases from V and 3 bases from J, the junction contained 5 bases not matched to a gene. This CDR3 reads CASSLGDRDYYGYTF. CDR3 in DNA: TGCGCCAGCAGCTTAGGGGACAGGGACTACTATGGCTACACCTTC.

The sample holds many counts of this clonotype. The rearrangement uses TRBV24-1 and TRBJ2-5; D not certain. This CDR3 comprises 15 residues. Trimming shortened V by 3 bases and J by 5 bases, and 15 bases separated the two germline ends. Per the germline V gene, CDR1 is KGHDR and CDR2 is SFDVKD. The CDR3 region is CATSDRLGRMETQYF. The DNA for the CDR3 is TGTGCCACCAGTGATCGCCTCGGACGGATGGAGACCCAGTACTTC.

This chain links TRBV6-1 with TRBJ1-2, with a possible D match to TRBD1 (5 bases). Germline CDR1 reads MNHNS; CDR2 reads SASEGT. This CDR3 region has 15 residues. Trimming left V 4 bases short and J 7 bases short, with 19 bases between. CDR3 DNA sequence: TGTGCCAGCAGTGTGCTCCGTCAGGGATTGGGTGGCTACACCTTC. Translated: CASSVLRQGLGGYTF.

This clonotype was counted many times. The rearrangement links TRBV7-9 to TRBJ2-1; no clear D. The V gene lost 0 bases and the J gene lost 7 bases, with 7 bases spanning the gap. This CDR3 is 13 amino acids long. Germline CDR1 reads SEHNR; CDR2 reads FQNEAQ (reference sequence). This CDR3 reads CASSLAPVNEQFF. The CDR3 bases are TGTGCCAGCAGCTTAGCACCTGTGAATGAGCAGTTCTTC.

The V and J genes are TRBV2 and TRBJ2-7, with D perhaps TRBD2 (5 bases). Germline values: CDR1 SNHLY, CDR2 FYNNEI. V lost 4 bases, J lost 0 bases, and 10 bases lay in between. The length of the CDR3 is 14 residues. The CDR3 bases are TGTGCCAGCAGTGGCGGGTGGACCTCCTACGAGCAGTACTTC. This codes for CASSGGWTSYEQYF.

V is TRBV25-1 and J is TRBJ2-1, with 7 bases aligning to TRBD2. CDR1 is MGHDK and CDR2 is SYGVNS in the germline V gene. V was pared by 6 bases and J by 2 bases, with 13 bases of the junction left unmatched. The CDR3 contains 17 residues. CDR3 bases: TGTGCCAGCAGCCCCGCTTGGGGGAGGGCCCCCTACAATGAGCAGTTCTTC. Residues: CASSPAWGRAPYNEQFF.

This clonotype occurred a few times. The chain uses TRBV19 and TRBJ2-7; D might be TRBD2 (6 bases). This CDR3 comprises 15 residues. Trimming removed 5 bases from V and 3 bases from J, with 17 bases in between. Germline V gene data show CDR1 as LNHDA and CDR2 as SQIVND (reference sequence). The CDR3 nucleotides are TGTGCCAGTAGTCCGACCCCAGGCGGGATCTACGAGCAGTACTTC. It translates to CASSPTPGGIYEQYF.

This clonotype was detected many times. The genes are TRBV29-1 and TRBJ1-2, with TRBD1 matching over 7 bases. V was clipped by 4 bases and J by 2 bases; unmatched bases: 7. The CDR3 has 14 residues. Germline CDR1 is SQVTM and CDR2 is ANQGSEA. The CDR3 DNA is TGCAGCGTTGTTGGAAGACAGGGCAACTATGGCTACACCTTC. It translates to CSVVGRQGNYGYTF.

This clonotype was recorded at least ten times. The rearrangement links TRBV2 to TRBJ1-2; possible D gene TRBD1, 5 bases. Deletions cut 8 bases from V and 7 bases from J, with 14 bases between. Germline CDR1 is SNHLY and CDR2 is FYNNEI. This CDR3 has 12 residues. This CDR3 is CASVSEGLGYTF. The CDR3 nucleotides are TGTGCCAGCGTTTCAGAGGGACTTGGCTACACCTTC. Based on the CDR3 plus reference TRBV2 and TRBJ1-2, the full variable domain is EPEVTQTPSHQVTQMGQEVILRCVPISNHLYFYWYRQILGQKVEFLVSFYNNEISEKSEIFDDQFSVERPDGSNFTLKIRSTKLEDSAMYFCASVSEGLGYTFGSGTRLTVV.

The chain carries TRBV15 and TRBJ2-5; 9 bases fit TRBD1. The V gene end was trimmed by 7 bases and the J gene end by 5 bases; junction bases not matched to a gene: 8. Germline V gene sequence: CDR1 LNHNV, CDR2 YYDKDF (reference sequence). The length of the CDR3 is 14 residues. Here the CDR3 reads CATTDRGPLETQYF. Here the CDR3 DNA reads TGTGCCACCACGGACAGGGGCCCCCTGGAGACCCAGTACTTC.

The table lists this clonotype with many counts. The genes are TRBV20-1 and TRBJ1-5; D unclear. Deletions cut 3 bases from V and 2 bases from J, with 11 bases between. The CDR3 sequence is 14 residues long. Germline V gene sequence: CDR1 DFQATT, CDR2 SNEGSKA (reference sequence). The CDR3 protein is CSASETAGNQPQHF. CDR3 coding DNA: TGCAGTGCTAGCGAAACCGCGGGCAATCAGCCCCAGCATTTT.

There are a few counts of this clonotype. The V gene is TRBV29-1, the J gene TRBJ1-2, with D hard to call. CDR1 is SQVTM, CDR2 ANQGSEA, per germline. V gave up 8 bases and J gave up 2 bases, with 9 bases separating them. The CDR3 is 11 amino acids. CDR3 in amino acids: CSTTLNYGYTF. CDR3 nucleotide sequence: TGCAGCACAACACTAAACTATGGCTACACCTTC.

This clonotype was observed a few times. In DNA, the CDR3 is TGCGCCAGCGGACCACGGGGGACCAGCTCCTACAATGAGCAGTTCTTC. Amino acid sequence: CASGPRGTSSYNEQFF. The genes are TRBV5-1 and TRBJ2-1, with D tentatively TRBD2 (6 bases). V lost 7 bases and J lost 0, with 17 bases in between. This CDR3 contains 16 residues. Per the germline V gene, CDR1 is SGHRS and CDR2 is YFSETQ.

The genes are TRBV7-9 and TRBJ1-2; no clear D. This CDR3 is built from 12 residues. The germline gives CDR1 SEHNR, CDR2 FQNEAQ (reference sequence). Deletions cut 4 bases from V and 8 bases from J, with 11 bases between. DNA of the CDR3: TGTGCCAGCAGCTCCGGGCCTCGAGGCTACACCTTC. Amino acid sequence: CASSSGPRGYTF.

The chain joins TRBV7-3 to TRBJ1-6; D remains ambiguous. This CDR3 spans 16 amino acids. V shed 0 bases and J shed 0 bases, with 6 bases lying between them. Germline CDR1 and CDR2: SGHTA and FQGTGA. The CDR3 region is CASSLTGTSYNSPLHF. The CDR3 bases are TGTGCCAGCAGCTTAACTGGAACCTCCTATAATTCACCCCTCCACTTT. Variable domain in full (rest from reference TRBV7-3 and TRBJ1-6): GAGVSQTPSNKVTEKGKYVELRCDPISGHTALYWYRQSLGQGPEFLIYFQGTGAADDSGLPNDRFFAVRPEGSVSTLKIQRTERGDSAVYLCASSLTGTSYNSPLHFGNGTRLTVT.

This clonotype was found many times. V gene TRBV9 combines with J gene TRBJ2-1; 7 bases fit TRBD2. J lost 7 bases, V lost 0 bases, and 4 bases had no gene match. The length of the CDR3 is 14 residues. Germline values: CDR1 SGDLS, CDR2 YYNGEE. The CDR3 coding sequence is TGTGCCAGCAGCGTAGTGGCTAGCGGTAATGAGCAGTTCTTC. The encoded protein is CASSVVASGNEQFF.

CDR3 nucleotides: TGTGCCAGCAGTAAAGCAGGGGACTCTGGCTACACCTTC. Translating it yields CASSKAGDSGYTF. The chain links TRBV25-1 to TRBJ1-2; possibly TRBD1 for D (6 bases). The CDR3 is 13 amino acids. Trimming pared 5 bases from V and 7 bases from J, leaving 14 bases between. From germline, CDR1 is MGHDK and CDR2 SYGVNS.

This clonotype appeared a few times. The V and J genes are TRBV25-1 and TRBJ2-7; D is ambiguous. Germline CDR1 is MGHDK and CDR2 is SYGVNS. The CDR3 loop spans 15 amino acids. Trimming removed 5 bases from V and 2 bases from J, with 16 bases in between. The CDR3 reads CASSSTQTETYEQYF. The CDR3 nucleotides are TGTGCCAGCAGTTCCACTCAGACCGAAACCTACGAGCAGTACTTC.

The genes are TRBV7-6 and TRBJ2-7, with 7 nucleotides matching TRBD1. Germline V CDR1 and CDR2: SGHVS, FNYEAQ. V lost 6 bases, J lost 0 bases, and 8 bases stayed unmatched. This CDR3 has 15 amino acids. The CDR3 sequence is CASRVDRASSYEQYF. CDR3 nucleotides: TGTGCCAGCAGGGTCGACAGGGCCAGCTCCTACGAGCAGTACTTC.

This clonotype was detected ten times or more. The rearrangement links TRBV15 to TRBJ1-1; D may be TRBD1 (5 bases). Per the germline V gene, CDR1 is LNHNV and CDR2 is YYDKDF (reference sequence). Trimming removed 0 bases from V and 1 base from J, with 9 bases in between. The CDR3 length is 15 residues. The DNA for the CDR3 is TGTGCCACCAGCAGAGATAGGGGACGGAACACTGAAGCTTTCTTT. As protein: CATSRDRGRNTEAFF.

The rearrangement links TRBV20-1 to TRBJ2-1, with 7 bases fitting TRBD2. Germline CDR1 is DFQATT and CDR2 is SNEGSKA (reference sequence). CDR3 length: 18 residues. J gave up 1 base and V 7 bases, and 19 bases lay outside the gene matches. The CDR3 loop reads CSVGPSGGIGGSYNEQFF. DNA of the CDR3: TGCAGTGTGGGACCTAGCGGAGGGATCGGGGGGTCCTACAATGAGCAGTTCTTC.

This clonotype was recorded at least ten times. CDR3 DNA sequence: TGTGCCAGCAGCCCGACAACAGCTAACTATGGCTACACCTTC. Translated: CASSPTTANYGYTF. The V and J genes are TRBV9 and TRBJ1-2, with D hard to call. The CDR3 has 14 amino acids. Trimming took 4 bases from V and 0 from J, leaving 10 bases between them. The V gene's germline CDR1 is SGDLS and CDR2 YYNGEE.